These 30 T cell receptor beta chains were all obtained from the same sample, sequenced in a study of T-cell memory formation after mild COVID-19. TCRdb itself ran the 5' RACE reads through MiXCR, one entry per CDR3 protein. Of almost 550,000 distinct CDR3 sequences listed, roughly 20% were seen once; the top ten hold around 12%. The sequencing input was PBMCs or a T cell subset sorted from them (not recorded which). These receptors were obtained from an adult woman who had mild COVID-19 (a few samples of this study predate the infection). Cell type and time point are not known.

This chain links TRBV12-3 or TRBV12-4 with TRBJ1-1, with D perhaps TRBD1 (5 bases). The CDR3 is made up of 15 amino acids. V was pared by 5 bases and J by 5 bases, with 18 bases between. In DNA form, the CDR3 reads TGTGCCAGCAGTAATCCCAGGGCCGGAAGAACTGAAGCTTTCTTT. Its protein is CASSNPRAGRTEAFF.

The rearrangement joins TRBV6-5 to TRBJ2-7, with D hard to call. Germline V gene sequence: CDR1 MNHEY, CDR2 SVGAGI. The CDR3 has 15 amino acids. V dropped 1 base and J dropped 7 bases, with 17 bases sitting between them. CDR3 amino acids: CASSYYPFSGIEQYF. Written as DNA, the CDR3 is TGTGCCAGCAGTTACTACCCCTTTTCTGGCATTGAGCAGTACTTC.

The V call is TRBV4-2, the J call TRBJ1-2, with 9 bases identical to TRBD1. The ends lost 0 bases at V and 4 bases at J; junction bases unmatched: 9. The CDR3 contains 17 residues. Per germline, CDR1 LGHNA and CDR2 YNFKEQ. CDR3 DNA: TGTGCCAGCAGCCAAGAAGCGAGGACAGGGGATGTCTATGGCTACACCTTC. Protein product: CASSQEARTGDVYGYTF.

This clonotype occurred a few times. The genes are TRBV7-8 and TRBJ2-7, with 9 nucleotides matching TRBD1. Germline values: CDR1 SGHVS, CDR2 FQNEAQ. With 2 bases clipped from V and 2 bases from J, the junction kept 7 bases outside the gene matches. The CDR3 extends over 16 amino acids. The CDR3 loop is CASSLSWTGATYEQYF. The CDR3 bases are TGTGCCAGCAGCTTAAGTTGGACAGGGGCCACCTACGAGCAGTACTTC.

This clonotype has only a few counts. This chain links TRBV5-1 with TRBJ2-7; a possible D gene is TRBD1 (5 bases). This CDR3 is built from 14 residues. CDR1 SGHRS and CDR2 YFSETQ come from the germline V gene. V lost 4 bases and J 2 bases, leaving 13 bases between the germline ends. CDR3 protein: CASSPAAGPYEQYF. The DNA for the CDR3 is TGCGCCAGCAGCCCCGCGGCAGGGCCCTACGAGCAGTACTTC.

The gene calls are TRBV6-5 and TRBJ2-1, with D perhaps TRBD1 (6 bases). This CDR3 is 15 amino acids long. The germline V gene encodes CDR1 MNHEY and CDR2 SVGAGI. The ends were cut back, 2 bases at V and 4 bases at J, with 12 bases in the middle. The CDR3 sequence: CASSYEGQQYNEQFF. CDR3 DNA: TGTGCCAGCAGTTACGAAGGACAGCAATACAATGAGCAGTTCTTC.

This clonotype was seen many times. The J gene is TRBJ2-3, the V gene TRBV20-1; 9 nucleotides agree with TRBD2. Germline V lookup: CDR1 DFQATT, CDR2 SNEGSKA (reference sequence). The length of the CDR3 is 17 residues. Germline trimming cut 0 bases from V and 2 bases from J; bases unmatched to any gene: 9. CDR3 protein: CSARDGAAGGTTDTQYF. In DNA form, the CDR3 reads TGCAGTGCTAGAGATGGGGCGGCGGGAGGGACCACAGATACGCAGTATTTT.

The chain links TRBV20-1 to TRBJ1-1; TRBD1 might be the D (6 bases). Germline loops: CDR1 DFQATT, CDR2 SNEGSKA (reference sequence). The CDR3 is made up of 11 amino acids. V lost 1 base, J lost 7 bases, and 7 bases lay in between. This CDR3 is CSARVGGEAFF. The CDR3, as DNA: TGCAGTGCTAGAGTAGGGGGTGAAGCTTTCTTT.

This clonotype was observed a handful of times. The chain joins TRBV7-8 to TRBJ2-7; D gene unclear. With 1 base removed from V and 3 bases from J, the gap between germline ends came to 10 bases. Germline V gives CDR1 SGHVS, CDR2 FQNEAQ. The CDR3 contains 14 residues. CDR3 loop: CASSLVQINYEQYF. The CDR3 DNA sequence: TGTGCCAGCAGCTTAGTACAGATCAACTACGAGCAGTACTTC.

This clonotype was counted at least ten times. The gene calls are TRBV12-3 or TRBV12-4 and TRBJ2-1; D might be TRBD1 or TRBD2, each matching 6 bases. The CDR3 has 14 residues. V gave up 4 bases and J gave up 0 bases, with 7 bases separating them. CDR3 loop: CASSWGASYNEQFF. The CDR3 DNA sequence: TGTGCCAGCAGTTGGGGGGCCTCCTACAATGAGCAGTTCTTC.

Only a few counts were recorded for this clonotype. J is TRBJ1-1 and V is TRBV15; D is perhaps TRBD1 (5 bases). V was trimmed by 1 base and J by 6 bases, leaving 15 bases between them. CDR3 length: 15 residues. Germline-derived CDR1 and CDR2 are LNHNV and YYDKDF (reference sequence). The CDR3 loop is CATSRVGGGVAEAFF. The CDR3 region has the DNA TGTGCCACCAGCAGAGTCGGGGGAGGGGTGGCTGAAGCTTTCTTT.

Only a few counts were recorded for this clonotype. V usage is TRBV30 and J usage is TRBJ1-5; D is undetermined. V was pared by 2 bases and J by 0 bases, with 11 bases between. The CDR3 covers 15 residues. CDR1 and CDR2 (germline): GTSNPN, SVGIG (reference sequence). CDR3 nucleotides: TGTGCCTGGAGTCGGTTTGTGAATAGCAATCAGCCCCAGCATTTT. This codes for CAWSRFVNSNQPQHF. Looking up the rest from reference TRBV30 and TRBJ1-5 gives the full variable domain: SQTIHQWPATLVQPVGSPLSLECTVEGTSNPNLYWYRQAAGRGLQLLFYSVGIGQISSEVPQNLSASRPQDRQFILSSKKLLLSDSGFYLCAWSRFVNSNQPQHFGDGTRLSIL.

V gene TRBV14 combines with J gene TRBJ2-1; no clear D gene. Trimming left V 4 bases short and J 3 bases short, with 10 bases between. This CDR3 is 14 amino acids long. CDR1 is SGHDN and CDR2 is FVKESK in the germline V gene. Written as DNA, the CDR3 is TGTGCCAGCAGCCCGGGCCACCACTACAATGAGCAGTTCTTC. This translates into CASSPGHHYNEQFF.

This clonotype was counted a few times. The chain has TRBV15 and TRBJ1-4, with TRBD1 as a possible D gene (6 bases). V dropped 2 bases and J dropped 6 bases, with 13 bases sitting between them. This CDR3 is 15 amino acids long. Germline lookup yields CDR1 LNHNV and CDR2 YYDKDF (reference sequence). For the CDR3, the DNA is TGTGCCACCAGCAGACCGGGACAAGAGGATGAAAAACTGTTTTTT. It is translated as CATSRPGQEDEKLFF.

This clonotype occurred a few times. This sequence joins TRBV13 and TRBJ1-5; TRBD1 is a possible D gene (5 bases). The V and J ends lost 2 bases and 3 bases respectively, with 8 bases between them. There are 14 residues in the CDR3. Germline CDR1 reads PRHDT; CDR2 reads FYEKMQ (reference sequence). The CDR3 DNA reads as TGTGCCAGCAGCTTACGGGGGTACAATCAGCCCCAGCATTTT. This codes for CASSLRGYNQPQHF.

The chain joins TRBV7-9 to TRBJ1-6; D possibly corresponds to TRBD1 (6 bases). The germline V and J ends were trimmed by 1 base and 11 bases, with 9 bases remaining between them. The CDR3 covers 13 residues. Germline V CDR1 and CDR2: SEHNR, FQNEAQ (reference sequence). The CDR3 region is CASSLGTGPPLHF. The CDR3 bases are TGTGCCAGCAGCTTAGGAACAGGGCCACCCCTCCACTTT.

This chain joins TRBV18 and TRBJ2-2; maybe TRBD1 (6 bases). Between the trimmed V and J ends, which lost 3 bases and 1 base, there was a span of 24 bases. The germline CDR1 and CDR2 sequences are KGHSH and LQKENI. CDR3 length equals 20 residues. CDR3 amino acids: CASSPPYGGTGQMNTGELFF. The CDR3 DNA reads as TGTGCCAGCTCACCCCCTTATGGGGGTACGGGACAAATGAACACCGGGGAGCTGTTTTTT. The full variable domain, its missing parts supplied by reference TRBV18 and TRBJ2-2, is NAGVMQNPRHLVRRRGQEARLRCSPMKGHSHVYWYRQLPEEGLKFMVYLQKENIIDESGMPKERFSAEFPKEGPSILRIQQVVRGDSAAYFCASSPPYGGTGQMNTGELFFGEGSRLTVL.

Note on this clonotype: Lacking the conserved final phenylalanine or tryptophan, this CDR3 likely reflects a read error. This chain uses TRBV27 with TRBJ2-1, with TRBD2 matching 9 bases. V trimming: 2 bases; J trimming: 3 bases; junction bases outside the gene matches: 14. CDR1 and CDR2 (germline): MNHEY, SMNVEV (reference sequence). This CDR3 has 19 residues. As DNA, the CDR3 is TGTGCCAGCAGTTTACGGGGAAGCGGGAGGCCAGGGGGCTACAATGAGCAGTTCTTA. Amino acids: CASSLRGSGRPGGYNEQFL.

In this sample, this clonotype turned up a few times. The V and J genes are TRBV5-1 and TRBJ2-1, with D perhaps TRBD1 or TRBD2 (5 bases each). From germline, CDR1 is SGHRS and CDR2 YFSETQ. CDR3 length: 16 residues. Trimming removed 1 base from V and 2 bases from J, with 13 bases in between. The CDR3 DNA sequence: TGCGCCAGCAGCTTGTTGGGGACGGTGGCCTACAATGAGCAGTTCTTC. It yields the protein CASSLLGTVAYNEQFF.

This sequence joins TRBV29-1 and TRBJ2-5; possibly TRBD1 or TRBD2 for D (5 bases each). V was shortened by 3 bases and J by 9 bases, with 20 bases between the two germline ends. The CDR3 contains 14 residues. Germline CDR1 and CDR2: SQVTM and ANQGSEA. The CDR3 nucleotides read TGCAGCGTTGATATCGTGGGCTTGGGGGATCCCCAGTACTTC. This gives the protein CSVDIVGLGDPQYF.

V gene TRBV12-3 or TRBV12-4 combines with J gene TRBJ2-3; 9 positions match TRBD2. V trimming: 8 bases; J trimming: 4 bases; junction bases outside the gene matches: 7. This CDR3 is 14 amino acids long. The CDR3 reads CASLPGLASDTQYF. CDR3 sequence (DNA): TGTGCCAGCCTTCCGGGACTAGCCTCAGATACGCAGTATTTT.

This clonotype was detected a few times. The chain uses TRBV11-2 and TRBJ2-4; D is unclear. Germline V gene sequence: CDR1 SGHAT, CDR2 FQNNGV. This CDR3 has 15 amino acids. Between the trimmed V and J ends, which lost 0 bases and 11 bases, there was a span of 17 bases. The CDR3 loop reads CASSLDRGPPVLQYF. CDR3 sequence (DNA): TGTGCCAGCAGCTTAGATCGAGGACCCCCGGTCCTTCAGTACTTC.

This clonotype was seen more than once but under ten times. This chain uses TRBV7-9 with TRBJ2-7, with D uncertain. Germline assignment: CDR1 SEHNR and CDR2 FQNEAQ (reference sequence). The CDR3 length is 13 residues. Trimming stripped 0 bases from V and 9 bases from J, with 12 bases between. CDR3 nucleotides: TGTGCCAGCAGCTTAGCTCGGGTAGAGAGGCAGTACTTC. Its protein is CASSLARVERQYF.

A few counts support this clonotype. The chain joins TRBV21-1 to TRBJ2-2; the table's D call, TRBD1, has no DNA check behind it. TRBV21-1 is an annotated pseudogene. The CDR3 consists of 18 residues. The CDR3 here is CASSRRDRASSNTGELFF. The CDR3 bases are TGTGCCAGCAGCAGGCGAGACAGGGCTTCCTCGAACACCGGGGAGCTGTTTTTT.

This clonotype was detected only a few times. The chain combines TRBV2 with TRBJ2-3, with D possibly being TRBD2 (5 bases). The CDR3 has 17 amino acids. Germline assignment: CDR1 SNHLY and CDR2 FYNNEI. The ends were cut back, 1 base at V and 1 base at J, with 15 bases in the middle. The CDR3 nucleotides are TGTGCCAGCAGTGAAGGGAGGAGTAGCGTGGGCACAGATACGCAGTATTTT. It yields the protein CASSEGRSSVGTDTQYF.

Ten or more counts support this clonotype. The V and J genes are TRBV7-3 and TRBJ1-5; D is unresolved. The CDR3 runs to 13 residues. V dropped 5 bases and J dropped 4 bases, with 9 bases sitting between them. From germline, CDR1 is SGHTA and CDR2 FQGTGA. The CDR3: CASSAAPNQPQHF. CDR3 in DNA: TGTGCCAGCAGCGCCGCCCCTAATCAGCCCCAGCATTTT.

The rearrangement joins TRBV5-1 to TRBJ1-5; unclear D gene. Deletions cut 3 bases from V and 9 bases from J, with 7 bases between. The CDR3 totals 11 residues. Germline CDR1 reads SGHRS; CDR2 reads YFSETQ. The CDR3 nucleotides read TGCGCCAGCAGCTGTGAGTGGCCCCAGCATTTT. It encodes CASSCEWPQHF.

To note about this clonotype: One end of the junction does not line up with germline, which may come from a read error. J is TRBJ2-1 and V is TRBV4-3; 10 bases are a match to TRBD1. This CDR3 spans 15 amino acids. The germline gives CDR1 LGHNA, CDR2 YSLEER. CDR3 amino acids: CACSLTGTGDDEQFF. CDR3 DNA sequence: TGCGCCTGCAGCCTAACCGGGACAGGGGATGATGAGCAGTTCTTC.

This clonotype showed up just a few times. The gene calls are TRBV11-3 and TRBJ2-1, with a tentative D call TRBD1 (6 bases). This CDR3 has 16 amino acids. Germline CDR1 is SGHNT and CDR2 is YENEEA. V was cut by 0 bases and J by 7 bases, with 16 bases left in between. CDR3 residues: CASSLEAGVFRNEQFF. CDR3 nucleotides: TGTGCCAGCAGCTTAGAGGCAGGGGTATTCAGGAATGAGCAGTTCTTC.

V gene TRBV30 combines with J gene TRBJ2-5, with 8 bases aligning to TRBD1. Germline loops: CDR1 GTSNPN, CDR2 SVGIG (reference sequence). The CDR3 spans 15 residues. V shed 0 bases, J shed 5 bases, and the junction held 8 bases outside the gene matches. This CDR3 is CAWSVRNRGSETQYF. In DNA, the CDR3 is TGTGCCTGGAGTGTACGTAACAGGGGGTCGGAGACCCAGTACTTC.